This is a list of T cell receptor beta chains from one sample in a study of CD8+CD57+ T cells in acquired aplastic anemia. TCRdb re-called the reads with MiXCR, one entry per CDR3 protein. Of about 470,000 distinct CDR3 sequences detected, roughly 34% appear once; the ten largest clones hold less than 0.85%. Sequenced material: sorted CD4+, CD8+, or CD8+CD57+ T cells (not recorded which) from PBMCs. The receptor source for this set is a human donor with aplastic anemia. Each CDR3 is given with its conserved first and last residue.

>TRBV29-1|TRBJ2-7
CSVEENSGEDEQYF
>TRBV19|TRBJ1-5
CASRAGERSFQPQHF
>TRBV7-2|TRBJ1-2
CASSPDSVYGYTF
>TRBV7-9|TRBJ1-2
CASKGEAYGYTF
>TRBV7-6|TRBJ2-5
CASSFPLAGGETQYF
>TRBV11-2|TRBJ1-1
CASRRIGGTEAFF
>TRBV7-8|TRBJ1-1
CASSSSGRENTEAFF
>TRBV6-1|TRBJ1-6
CASSALLTGTFNNSPLHF
>TRBV10-3|TRBJ1-6
CAISKRQGSRSPLHF
>TRBV10-3|TRBJ2-3
CAISPLSTDTQYF
>TRBV12-3/TRBV12-4|TRBJ2-1
CASSLGTSTSGNEQFF
>TRBV20-1|TRBJ1-5
CSASTGENQPQHF
>TRBV25-1|TRBJ1-6
CASSLRGTENSPLHF
>TRBV7-2|TRBJ2-7
CASSLNRVGYEQYF
>TRBV4-1|TRBJ2-5
CASSENWPNQETQYF
>TRBV7-9|TRBJ2-5
CASSRQGPRETQYF
>TRBV7-2|TRBJ1-2
CASSPGQGHYGYTF
>TRBV19|TRBJ1-1
CASLRGLEAFF
>TRBV4-3|TRBJ2-7
CASSQGQETWYEQYF
>TRBV20-1|TRBJ2-5
CSARDRTSGGVGETQYF
>TRBV10-3|TRBJ1-2
CASSASRGGVNYGYTF
>TRBV6-1|TRBJ1-3
CASSVFRDRGNTIYF
>TRBV20-1|TRBJ1-6
CSAGRNNSPLHF
>TRBV9|TRBJ2-5
CASSGGGSYQETQYF